These 3 T cell receptor beta chains were sequenced from one sample in a study of shared clonotypes between healthy human individuals. Here immunoSEQ multiplex PCR was the method, and the copy in TCRdb shows in-frame clones only, minus some. The sample holds some 2,100,000 clones, approximately 95% seen once. The sequencing sample was made of naive CD4+ T cells sorted from blood. Subset meaning: CD45RA+ positively selected. Receptor source: a man between 18 and 35 years old in good health.

The chain has TRBV30 and TRBJ2-2, with 8 bases fitting TRBD1. CDR1 and CDR2 from the germline V gene are GTSNPN and SVGIG (reference sequence). The junction had 5 bases not matched to a gene; V was cut back by 8 bases and J by 6 bases. The CDR3 spans 12 residues. CDR3 region: CARTQGAGELFF. DNA of the CDR3: TGTGCCAGAACACAGGGGGCCGGGGAGCTGTTTTTT.

The rearrangement joins TRBV9 to TRBJ1-6; no reliable D call. CDR3 size: 14 residues. The V gene lost 0 bases and the J gene lost 9 bases, with 10 bases spanning the gap. The germline gives CDR1 SGDLS, CDR2 YYNGEE. CDR3 sequence: CASSVDQSRSPLHF. The CDR3 coding sequence is TGTGCCAGCAGCGTAGATCAATCTCGTTCACCCCTCCACTTT. The variable domain in full, with the rest retrieved from reference TRBV9 and TRBJ1-6, is DSGVTQTPKHLITATGQRVTLRCSPRSGDLSVYWYQQSLDQGLQFLIQYYNGEERAKGNILERFSAQQFPDLHSELNLSSLELGDSALYFCASSVDQSRSPLHFGNGTRLTVT.

The gene calls are TRBV29-1 and TRBJ2-7, with TRBD2 matching over 11 bases. Germline V lookup: CDR1 SQVTM, CDR2 ANQGSEA. The CDR3 consists of 13 residues. J gave up 7 bases and V 4 bases, and 6 bases lay outside the gene matches. This CDR3 reads CSVGPLAGGEQYF. CDR3 nucleotides: TGCAGCGTTGGACCGCTAGCGGGAGGAGAGCAGTACTTC.